A selection of T cell receptor beta chains follows, all from one sample in a study of regulatory T cells in long-lasting Graves disease. One entry per CDR3 protein results from TCRdb running MiXCR on the multiplex PCR reads. The sample includes 310,000 or so distinct CDR3 sequences, around 20% of them seen just once. Sample: peripheral blood mononuclear cells (PBMCs), taken when the disease was refractory, from a patient treated with antithyroid drugs. The source of these receptors is a female donor with Graves disease. Each CDR3 is given with its conserved first and last residue. A D gene is named only where the DNA matches it firmly.

V	J	D	CDR3
TRBV12-3/TRBV12-4	TRBJ1-2	.	CASSLGGPQGYTF
TRBV7-9	TRBJ1-4	.	CASAGRANEKLFF
TRBV6-2/TRBV6-3	TRBJ2-2	.	CASSWGGATGELFF
TRBV7-2	TRBJ2-5	.	CASSLANQETQYF
TRBV7-2	TRBJ1-3	.	CASSLIEGGNTIYF
TRBV4-1	TRBJ1-2	TRBD1	CASSRLRDRGSGYTF
TRBV20-1	TRBJ1-1	.	CSATSGWRTEAFF
TRBV7-2	TRBJ1-2	.	CASSFQVSWVDAYTF
TRBV5-1	TRBJ2-5	.	CASSLGARDQETQYF
TRBV6-1	TRBJ2-6	.	CASSSTGMDGANVLTF
TRBV5-1	TRBJ1-2	TRBD1	CASSSGTGSGYTF
TRBV7-8	TRBJ2-2	.	CASSRIGATGELFF
TRBV30	TRBJ2-7	TRBD1	CAWGGQSHEQYF
TRBV6-1	TRBJ2-7	.	CASSRGDPRGFLAYEQYF
TRBV27	TRBJ1-4	.	CASSPTTGLLKKLFF
TRBV5-5	TRBJ2-2	.	CASSIRLETGELFF
TRBV7-9	TRBJ2-1	.	CASSPAVEQFF
TRBV20-1	TRBJ1-1	.	CSARGALVAFF
TRBV20-1	TRBJ2-7	.	CSAPGAGIEQYF
TRBV19	TRBJ2-6	.	CASSDPRSTGANVLTF
TRBV27	TRBJ1-2	TRBD1	CASSHVDREGYTF